This TCR beta chain is drawn from a study of T cell responses to AZD1222 COVID-19 vaccine. Study-wide results and limits: Close to half of all spike-specific TCRs reportedly target regions of the variants that are unmutated. Dominant CD4 TCR responses targeted spike regions 160-218 and 743-854. The donor group comprised mostly white British people and more females; the analysis possibly underestimated clonal diversity.

The CDR3 is 16 residues long. V was pared by 4 bases and J by 0 bases, with 8 bases of the junction left unmatched. Germline V gene data show CDR1 as SGHVS and CDR2 as FQNEAQ. TCRdb's copy holds only in-frame clones and misses some; the assay was immunoSEQ multiplex PCR. This repertoire includes over 140,000 clones. In regard to this clone: What it binds is unknown.

Source material: peripheral blood. This receptor was identified in an adult in good health. The chain links TRBV7-8 to TRBJ1-2; TRBD1 matches at 7 bases. In nucleotides, the CDR3 is TGTGCCAGCAGCTGGGGGACAGCCCATACTAACTATGGCTACACCTTC. Translation: CASSWGTAHTNYGYTF. The full variable domain, with the rest looked up from reference TRBV7-8 and TRBJ1-2, is GAGVSQSPRYKVAKRGQDVALRCDPISGHVSLFWYQQALGQGPEFLTYFQNEAQLDKSGLPSDRFFAERPEGSVSTLKIQRTQQEDSAVYLCASSWGTAHTNYGYTFGSGTRLTVV.